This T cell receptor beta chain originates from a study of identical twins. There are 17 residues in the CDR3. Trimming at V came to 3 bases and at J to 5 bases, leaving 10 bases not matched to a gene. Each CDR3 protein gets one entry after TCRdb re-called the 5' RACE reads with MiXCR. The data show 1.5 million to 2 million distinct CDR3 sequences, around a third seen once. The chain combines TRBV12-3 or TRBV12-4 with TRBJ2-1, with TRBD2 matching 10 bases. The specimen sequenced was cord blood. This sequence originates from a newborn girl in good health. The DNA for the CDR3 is TGTGCCAGCAGTTTTCGGTCTAGCGGGAGAGTAGACAATGAGCAGTTCTTC. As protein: CASSFRSSGRVDNEQFF.